This paragraph covers one TCR beta chain sequence. The antigen remains unidentified. Trimming removed 8 bases from V and 0 bases from J, with 21 bases in between. This CDR3 is built from 17 residues. The germline V gene has CDR1 KGHSH and CDR2 LQKENI. The data are from a study of OX40 agonist ivuxolimab in advanced cancers. The study's findings and limits: Dosing at 0.1 to 3.0 mg/kg was accompanied by clonal expansion of CD4+ and CD8+ blood T cells by week 6. Some patients who did not respond also had low normalized T-cell clonal expansion.

Libraries were prepared by immunoSEQ multiplex PCR; TCRdb keeps only in-frame clonotypes and omits some of them. The table includes 50,000 to 65,000 clones, 85% to 90% detected once. The source material was CD4+ or CD8+ T cells sorted from blood, sampled in a trial of the OX40 agonist ivuxolimab. V gene TRBV18 combines with J gene TRBJ2-3; D is possibly TRBD1 or TRBD2 (5 bases each). The clonotype comes from an adult with an advanced solid tumor such as melanoma, head and neck, liver or kidney cancer. The CDR3 DNA is TGTGCCAGCCACAAAAAGGGACCCCCCGAAAGCACAGATACGCAGTATTTT. This translates into CASHKKGPPESTDTQYF.